This T cell receptor beta chain was profiled in a study of blood T cell repertoires in COVID-19 (dated by TCRdb to 2020 to 2022). Turning to the overall study: The collaborator samples originated in the United States, Italy and Spain and spanned the acute and convalescent phases of COVID-19. The dataset comprised deeply sampled blood TCRbeta repertoires from subjects exposed to, actively infected with, or recovered from COVID-19. Samples came from the ongoing ImmuneRACE study (first 160 participants) plus 1,254 subjects from 6 global collaborators. The prospective study material was composed of cDNA or gDNA derived from T cells, B-cell-depleted T cells, or PBMCs. Where available, HLA class I and class II types were obtained from metadata supplied by the sample provider rather than from assay-based typing. A de-identified subject ID, COVID-19 status, age in years and sex were almost always included in the sample metadata. The repertoires were released in a freely available public database intended as a resource for research on the immune response to SARS-CoV-2.

TCRbeta CDR3 regions were amplified from genomic DNA using the immunoSEQ Assay, a bias-controlled multiplex PCR. As for the original processing: Within the assay, amplification of reference gene primers was used to estimate how many nucleated cells each sample contained. To quantify the absolute abundance of each unique TCRbeta CDR3 rearrangement, sequence reads were collapsed and filtered. For each sample, productive Simpson clonality was calculated as the square root of Simpson's diversity index across productive rearrangements. TCRdb's version of the immuneACCESS table is confined to in-frame rearrangements and falls short of the full clone set. An unresolved V gene accounts for under half of the shortfall where checked; the remainder is of unknown origin. Clone size and V and J calls were adopted from that table, with D and trimming inferred from the DNA. Recorded for this sample are some 150,000 clones; 75% to 85% of them occurred a single time. The top ten hold roughly 13% of the sample.

With regard to this clone: Which antigen it targets is not known. One base away there is no much larger clone; base qualities are not given.

Collaborating institutions collected whole blood in K2EDTA tubes following their own protocols. For TCRbeta analysis, collaborator samples were shipped as frozen whole blood, as isolated PBMCs, or as DNA extracted from either sample type. Overall study outcomes, separate from this receptor: Clinical and demographic metadata were provided uncurated, with the amount varying by source and participant.

CDR1 SGHTA and CDR2 FQGNSA are derived from the germline V gene. V is cut back by 5 bases and J by 2 bases, with 5 bases in the junction unmatched. CDR3 length: 14 amino acids, cysteine to phenylalanine. CDR3 DNA only is kept here, 42 bases in frame from base 1. The chain joins TRBV7-2 to TRBJ2-7; 8 of the junction bases match TRBD1. The sample taken for sequencing was peripheral blood. The clonotype originates from a man between 60 and 70 years old with active or convalescent COVID-19. This receptor carries the CDR3 CASSRDRPTYEQYF. The sequenced DNA: TGTGCCAGCAGCCGGGACAGGCCCACCTACGAGCAGTACTTC.